One T cell receptor (beta chain) is described in this entry. What this receptor recognizes is not known. Qualities for individual bases were not recorded, and no much larger clone is one base off. The sample comes from a study of PD-1 blockade in classical Hodgkin lymphoma (dated by TCRdb to 2019 to 2021). Turning to the overall study: The study used CyTOF and TCR beta sequencing to define a peripheral blood immune signature of response to PD-1 blockade in classical Hodgkin lymphoma.

Explained via the paper, the time point label denotes: newly diagnosed, previously untreated cHL patient sample. As a comparison group for the relapsed/refractory trial patients, PBMCs from patients with newly diagnosed, previously untreated classical Hodgkin lymphoma were sequenced. Peripheral blood was collected in 8 mL Vacutainer Cell Preparation Tubes, from which PBMCs were isolated by centrifugation and then cryopreserved. The Qiagen DNeasy kit was used to extract genomic DNA both from unsorted PBMCs and from the negatively selected CD4+ and CD8+ fractions. Using primers that anneal to V and J segments, immunoSEQ multiplex PCR amplified the TCR beta CDR3 regions. A synthetic immune receptor repertoire was used to minimize amplification bias, and any remaining bias was removed computationally after sequencing. In the original analysis: Custom Python scripts were used to quantify repertoire diversity as the Shannon entropy index. Unsorted, CD4+ and CD8+ repertoires were analyzed separately, except in combined analyses where CD4+ and CD8+ sequences were merged in silico. The source is immuneACCESS, and TCRdb retained only in-frame sequences with V and J called. Part of the clones is not carried over; for the studies checked, unresolved V genes explain less than half of this, and the remainder is unexplained. The D gene and trimming were derived from the DNA, and the V and J assignments and clone size from that table. This sample comprises several thousand clones, 78% of them detected only once. The leading ten clones occupy roughly 8.1% of the sample.

Beyond this particular receptor, the publication reports: Baseline TCR diversity was reported to be lower in newly diagnosed patients than in healthy donors, and even lower in relapsed/refractory patients. The study was restricted to a single clinical trial cohort, and the causes of repertoire differences, possibly disease activity or prior therapy, were left undefined.

V is reduced by 2 bases and J by 5 bases, leaving a spacing of 5 bases between them. The CDR3 has 12 amino acids, counting the end cysteine and phenylalanine. Of all the DNA, just the CDR3 is kept, 36 bases in frame from base 1. From a lookup of the germline V gene, CDR1 and CDR2 are MDHEN and SYDVKM. The sequenced sample consisted of peripheral blood mononuclear cells (PBMCs). This chain is built from TRBV28 and TRBJ2-3; the D gene is unclear. This TCR came from a human donor with classical Hodgkin lymphoma. In nucleotide form, the sequence is TGTGCCAGCAGTTTAGGTGAAGATACGCAGTATTTT. Translated, this gives CASSLGEDTQYF.